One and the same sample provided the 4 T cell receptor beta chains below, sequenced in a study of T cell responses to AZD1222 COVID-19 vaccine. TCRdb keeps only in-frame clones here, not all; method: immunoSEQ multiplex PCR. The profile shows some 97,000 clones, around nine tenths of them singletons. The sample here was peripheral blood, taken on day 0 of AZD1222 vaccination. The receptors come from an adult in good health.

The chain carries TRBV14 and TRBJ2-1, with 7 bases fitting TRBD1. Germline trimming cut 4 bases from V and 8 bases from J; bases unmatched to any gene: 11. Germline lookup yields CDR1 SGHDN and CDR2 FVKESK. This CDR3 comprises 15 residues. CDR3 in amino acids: CASSPGTARGHEQFF. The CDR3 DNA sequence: TGTGCCAGCAGCCCAGGGACAGCTCGGGGTCATGAGCAGTTCTTC.

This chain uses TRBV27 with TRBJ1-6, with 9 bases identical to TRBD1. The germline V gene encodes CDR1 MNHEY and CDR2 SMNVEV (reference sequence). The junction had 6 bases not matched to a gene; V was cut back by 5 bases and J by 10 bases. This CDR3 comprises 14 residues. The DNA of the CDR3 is TGTGCCAGCAGTCCCGGGACAGGGTACTCACCCCTCCACTTT. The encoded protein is CASSPGTGYSPLHF.

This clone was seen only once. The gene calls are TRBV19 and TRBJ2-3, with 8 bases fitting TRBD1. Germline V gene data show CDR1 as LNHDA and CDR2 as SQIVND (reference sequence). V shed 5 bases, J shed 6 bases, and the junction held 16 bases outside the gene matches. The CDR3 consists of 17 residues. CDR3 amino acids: CASSRPPGQVLSDTQYF. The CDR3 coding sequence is TGTGCCAGTAGTCGACCCCCGGGACAGGTTCTGTCTGATACGCAGTATTTT. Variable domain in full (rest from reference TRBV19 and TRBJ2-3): DGGITQSPKYLFRKEGQNVTLSCEQNLNHDAMYWYRQDPGQGLRLIYYSQIVNDFQKGDIAEGYSVSREKKESFPLTVTSAQKNPTAFYLCASSRPPGQVLSDTQYFGPGTRLTVL.

The CDR3 protein is CSVNGGTDTQYF. The CDR3 DNA reads as TGCAGCGTTAATGGGGGGACAGATACGCAGTATTTT. This rearrangement joins TRBV29-1 to TRBJ2-3, with TRBD2 as a possible D gene (6 bases). V was pared by 5 bases and J by 3 bases, with 9 bases between. Germline assignment: CDR1 SQVTM and CDR2 ANQGSEA. The CDR3 consists of 12 residues.